This T cell receptor beta chain was profiled in a study of T-cell memory formation after mild COVID-19. Study conclusions and caveats: In pre-infection memory, a portion of responding clones appeared, which suggested that cross-reactive memory joined. The study found balanced CD4/CD8 in clones contracting day 15 to 85 and a CD4+ lean in later expanders.

TCRdb re-called the 5' RACE reads through MiXCR, storing one row per CDR3 protein. Here the sample spans roughly 260,000 distinct CDR3 sequences, 16% being singletons. This clonotype occurred a few times. The antigen is undetermined. Specimen: PBMCs or a T cell subset sorted from them (not recorded which). The sequence was collected from a man younger than 35 who had mild COVID-19 (a few samples of this study predate the infection). Cell type and time point are not known.

The CDR3 DNA sequence: TGCGCCAGCAGCTTGGGGTCTGGGGGCATCTCCTACGAGCAGTACTTC. Residues: CASSLGSGGISYEQYF. This chain links TRBV5-1 with TRBJ2-7; D perhaps matches TRBD1 (6 bases). The CDR3 has 16 amino acids. Trimming took off 0 bases at V and 0 bases at J, with 13 bases between the two ends. The germline V gene has CDR1 SGHRS and CDR2 YFSETQ.